The 2 T cell receptor beta chains presented below share a single source sample, sequenced in a study of blood T cell repertoires in COVID-19. Clones were read by immunoSEQ multiplex PCR, and TCRdb kept only the in-frame ones, dropping some. The sample lists tens of thousands of clones; 92% were seen once. Sequencing was carried out using peripheral blood. Receptors were obtained from a human donor in a cohort sampled during active COVID-19.

The chain combines TRBV11-2 with TRBJ1-1; no clear D gene. The CDR3 covers 15 residues. Trimming stripped 0 bases from V and 1 base from J, with 9 bases between. Per germline, CDR1 SGHAT and CDR2 FQNNGV. CDR3 sequence reads: CASSLEYRQNTEAFF. CDR3 sequence (DNA): TGTGCCAGCAGCTTAGAGTACAGACAGAACACTGAAGCTTTCTTT.

J is TRBJ2-3 and V is TRBV11-2; perhaps TRBD1 as D (6 bases). Germline V gives CDR1 SGHAT, CDR2 FQNNGV. This CDR3 region has 13 residues. V shed 5 bases and J shed 10 bases, with 16 bases lying between them. The DNA of the CDR3 is TGTGCCAGCAGCCCCACAGGGACGGAGGCGCAGTATTTT. It specifies CASSPTGTEAQYF.